These T cell receptor beta chains were read from a single sample in a study of regulatory dendritic cells for organ transplantation. Libraries were prepared by immunoSEQ multiplex PCR; TCRdb keeps only in-frame clonotypes and omits some of them. The sample yields about 20,000 clones, around 85% seen once. These receptors' antigens are unknown. The specimen was naive CD4+ T cells from blood cultured with regulatory dendritic cells. These receptors were obtained from a human donor in good health. CDR3s include the opening cysteine and the closing phenylalanine or tryptophan. The D gene is left open where the match is weak.

V	J	D	CDR3
TRBV7-2	TRBJ1-2	-	CASSLRVTSYTF
TRBV9	TRBJ2-3	-	CASSVLGTSTDTQYF
TRBV4-1	TRBJ2-5	TRBD2	CASSQVGTSRETQYF
TRBV5-5	TRBJ1-2	TRBD1	CASSFQGALDGGYTF
TRBV6-5	TRBJ2-7	TRBD1	CASRRTGFYEQYF
TRBV27	TRBJ2-7	TRBD1	CASSPLGQGAHEQYF
TRBV4-3	TRBJ2-7	TRBD2	CASSQGVAGLAAYEQYF
TRBV30	TRBJ1-5	-	CAWRGTGFNQPQHF
TRBV6-5	TRBJ2-3	-	CASSYMGQDTQYF
TRBV7-2	TRBJ2-1	-	CASSSSSRASGEQFF
TRBV7-3	TRBJ2-1	TRBD2	CASSLRTSGFSEQFF
TRBV7-3	TRBJ2-6	-	CASSLSPSGANVLTF
TRBV7-2	TRBJ1-4	TRBD1	CASSRDRARNEKLFF
TRBV9	TRBJ2-1	-	CASSLSPAPGDEQFF
TRBV30	TRBJ1-1	-	CAWRGRGDTEAFF
TRBV2	TRBJ1-2	-	CASSDHETSSDYTF
TRBV15	TRBJ1-6	-	CATSRDPGGEEALHF
TRBV28	TRBJ1-2	-	CASSLGGREGYTF
TRBV19	TRBJ2-5	-	CASSIGAAYYETQYF
TRBV5-4	TRBJ2-1	-	CASSRDMRLDEQFF
TRBV4-3	TRBJ1-2	-	CASSQDRGMNYGYTF
TRBV2	TRBJ2-7	-	CASSEFWGRGAEQYF
TRBV30	TRBJ2-1	-	CAWSVRYEQFF
TRBV2	TRBJ2-5	-	CASGEGVLQTQYF
TRBV9	TRBJ1-4	TRBD1	CASSPQPQGAGEKLFF
TRBV7-2	TRBJ2-5	-	CASSLALAETQYF
TRBV5-5	TRBJ1-1	-	CASSLAGRTEAFF
TRBV15	TRBJ2-1	TRBD1	CATTTGTGGYNEQFF
TRBV4-2	TRBJ2-7	TRBD2	CASSLERGSLEQYF
TRBV7-9	TRBJ2-1	TRBD2	CASSSKQTSGAGNEQFF
TRBV2	TRBJ2-1	-	CASRELQVSSYNEQFF
TRBV7-9	TRBJ2-2	-	CASSLLSMGTGELFF
TRBV4-3	TRBJ1-3	TRBD1	CASSQAGGLSGNTIYF
TRBV5-4	TRBJ1-2	-	CASNRRGNYGYTF
TRBV5-4	TRBJ2-7	TRBD2	CASSRDYGPYEQYF
TRBV30	TRBJ2-7	TRBD1	CAWTQGTGAYEQYF
TRBV7-9	TRBJ2-7	-	CASSFGSWEQYF
TRBV5-4	TRBJ1-1	TRBD1	CASSLRTGGDTEAFF
TRBV9	TRBJ2-1	-	CASSPGGGSEQFF
TRBV11-2	TRBJ2-7	TRBD2	CASSTSSGGAYEQYF
TRBV5-1	TRBJ2-7	TRBD2	CASSLEGLADLYEQYF
TRBV6-5	TRBJ1-1	TRBD1	CASSRRTGGFTEAFF
TRBV4-2	TRBJ2-5	TRBD1	CASSQSLNRGTGIGTQYF
TRBV6-6	TRBJ2-7	-	CASSYRQGYEQYF
TRBV29-1	TRBJ1-1	-	CSVVGRHEAFF
TRBV5-1	TRBJ2-5	TRBD1	CASRANTGGETQYF
TRBV6-5	TRBJ2-7	-	CASGRTEYEQYF
TRBV28	TRBJ2-3	-	CASSLAGMGTDTQYF
TRBV4-2	TRBJ1-3	-	CASSQGDGNTIYF
TRBV27	TRBJ2-3	TRBD1	CASRSRQGASTDTQYF
TRBV4-1	TRBJ2-3	-	CASSQGRPPSTDTQYF
TRBV18	TRBJ2-7	TRBD1	CASSLGQAGTYEQYF